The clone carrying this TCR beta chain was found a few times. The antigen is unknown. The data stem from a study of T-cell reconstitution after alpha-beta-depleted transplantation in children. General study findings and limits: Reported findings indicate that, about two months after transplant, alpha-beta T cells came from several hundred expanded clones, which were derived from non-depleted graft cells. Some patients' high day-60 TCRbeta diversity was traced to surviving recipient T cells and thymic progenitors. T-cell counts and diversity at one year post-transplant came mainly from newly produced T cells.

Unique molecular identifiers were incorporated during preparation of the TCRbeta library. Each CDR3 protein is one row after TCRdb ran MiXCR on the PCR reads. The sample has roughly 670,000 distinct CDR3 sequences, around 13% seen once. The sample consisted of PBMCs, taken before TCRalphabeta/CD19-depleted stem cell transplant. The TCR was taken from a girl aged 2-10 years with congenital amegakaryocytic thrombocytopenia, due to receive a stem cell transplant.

CDR3 coding DNA: TGTGCCAGCAGCGGCTTACCGGGGACGTCTAACTACGAGCAGTACTTC. This sequence encodes CASSGLPGTSNYEQYF. The V call is TRBV3-1, the J call TRBJ2-7; the D call may be TRBD1 or TRBD2 (5 bases each). CDR3 length: 16 amino acids. The V gene lost 5 bases and the J gene lost 3 bases, with 20 bases spanning the gap. The germline V gene has CDR1 LGHDT and CDR2 YNNKEL (reference sequence).